Presented here are 27 T cell receptor beta chains from one specimen sequenced in a study of T cell responses to AZD1222 COVID-19 vaccine. TCRdb's table, derived via immunoSEQ multiplex PCR, lists solely in-frame clones and lacks some. The profile shows about 180,000 clones, around 90% of them singletons. The sequenced sample was peripheral blood, obtained on day 0 of AZD1222 vaccination. These receptors came from an adult in good health.

A few counts support this clone. The genes are TRBV5-1 and TRBJ1-1; D is perhaps TRBD1 (5 bases). This CDR3 has 14 residues. Germline lookup yields CDR1 SGHRS and CDR2 YFSETQ. V lost 4 bases, J lost 6 bases, and 16 bases lay in between. The CDR3 DNA sequence: TGCGCCAGCAGCATAACAGGACCACAACCTGAAGCTTTCTTT. It translates to CASSITGPQPEAFF.

V gene TRBV30 combines with J gene TRBJ1-2; unclear D gene. V lost 1 base to trimming and J lost 0 bases, with 9 bases between them. CDR3 length: 14 residues. CDR1 and CDR2 from the germline V gene are GTSNPN and SVGIG (reference sequence). The CDR3 nucleotides are TGTGCCTGGAGTGACAACCTCCCTAACTATGGCTACACCTTC. This translates into CAWSDNLPNYGYTF.

This chain uses TRBV27 with TRBJ2-7, with TRBD1 matching over 8 bases. This CDR3 comprises 14 residues. With 9 bases clipped from V and 3 bases from J, the junction kept 10 bases outside the gene matches. Germline lookup yields CDR1 MNHEY and CDR2 SMNVEV (reference sequence). DNA of the CDR3: TGTGCCAGTTCTACTCGACAGGGGAACTACGAGCAGTACTTC. This encodes CASSTRQGNYEQYF.

The gene calls are TRBV7-9 and TRBJ1-1; D unclear. The CDR3 has 13 residues. Looked up from germline, CDR1 is SEHNR and CDR2 is FQNEAQ (reference sequence). The ends were cut back, 5 bases at V and 2 bases at J, with 9 bases in the middle. The CDR3 spells CASSMKDNTEAFF. As DNA, the CDR3 is TGTGCCAGCAGCATGAAGGACAACACTGAAGCTTTCTTT.

The rearrangement uses TRBV7-6 and TRBJ1-3; a possible D gene is TRBD1 (5 bases). V shed 3 bases and J shed 0 bases, with 12 bases lying between them. The germline gives CDR1 SGHVS, CDR2 FNYEAQ. This CDR3 contains 16 residues. CDR3 amino acids: CASSLGGMSSGNTIYF. The CDR3 DNA is TGTGCCAGCAGCTTGGGGGGTATGAGCTCTGGAAACACCATATATTTT.

The rearrangement uses TRBV11-2 and TRBJ2-5; maybe TRBD2 (5 bases). From germline, CDR1 is SGHAT and CDR2 FQNNGV. The CDR3 has 17 amino acids. The V gene lost 5 bases and the J gene lost 5 bases, with 24 bases spanning the gap. CDR3 loop: CASSPANLLERGETQYF. The CDR3 region has the DNA TGTGCCAGCAGCCCGGCGAACCTACTCGAGCGAGGGGAGACCCAGTACTTC.

This sequence joins TRBV2 and TRBJ1-6; D possibly corresponds to TRBD1 (5 bases). The CDR3 spans 12 residues. Trimming took 6 bases from V and 9 from J, leaving 9 bases between them. Germline CDR1 and CDR2: SNHLY and FYNNEI. CDR3 DNA sequence: TGTGCCAGCAGAAGGGGAGGTTCACCCCTCCACTTT. This encodes CASRRGGSPLHF.

The chain couples TRBV7-3 to TRBJ2-3, with a tentative D call TRBD1 (5 bases). The CDR3 loop spans 13 amino acids. V lost 2 bases and J lost 4, with 7 bases in between. CDR1 is SGHTA and CDR2 is FQGTGA in the germline V gene. CDR3 sequence: CASSLQGPDTQYF. In DNA form, the CDR3 reads TGTGCCAGCAGCTTACAGGGCCCAGATACGCAGTATTTT.

A few counts support this clone. The chain recombines TRBV19 with TRBJ2-7, with 11 bases lining up with TRBD2. The germline CDR1 and CDR2 sequences are LNHDA and SQIVND (reference sequence). The CDR3 is made up of 16 amino acids. Germline trimming cut 9 bases from V and 0 bases from J; bases unmatched to any gene: 10. The DNA of the CDR3 is TGTGCCAGCCGGCCGGGACTAGCGGAGCGCTCCTACGAGCAGTACTTC. Amino acids: CASRPGLAERSYEQYF.

The chain couples TRBV25-1 to TRBJ1-6; TRBD1 matches at 7 bases. Germline trimming cut 2 bases from V and 10 bases from J; bases unmatched to any gene: 5. The CDR3 is made up of 14 amino acids. Germline V gene data show CDR1 as MGHDK and CDR2 as SYGVNS. The CDR3 loop reads CASSESRGVSPLHF. The CDR3 DNA follows: TGTGCCAGCAGTGAAAGCAGGGGGGTCTCACCCCTCCACTTT.

This chain connects TRBV5-1 to TRBJ1-4; D gene uncertain. The CDR3 consists of 13 residues. Trimming left V 0 bases short and J 7 bases short, with 7 bases between. Germline V gives CDR1 SGHRS, CDR2 YFSETQ. CDR3 amino acids: CASSLVLGEKLFF. The DNA of the CDR3 is TGCGCCAGCAGCTTGGTTCTGGGTGAAAAACTGTTTTTT.

The chain employs TRBV11-2 and TRBJ2-7; D is unclear. The CDR3 extends over 13 amino acids. CDR1 is SGHAT and CDR2 is FQNNGV in the germline V gene. V lost 3 bases and J lost 3, with 9 bases in between. As DNA, the CDR3 is TGTGCCAGCAGCTTCGGAGTGGGCTACGAGCAGTACTTC. Translation gives CASSFGVGYEQYF.

DNA for the CDR3: TGTGCCAGCAGCGTCGGACAGGGGGGTCAAGAGACCCAGTACTTC. Amino acid sequence: CASSVGQGGQETQYF. This chain links TRBV11-3 with TRBJ2-5; 10 nucleotides agree with TRBD1. V shed 5 bases and J 2 bases; nucleotides not matched to a gene: 5. The CDR3 is 15 residues long. Per germline, CDR1 SGHNT and CDR2 YENEEA.

The chain has TRBV6-5 and TRBJ1-2, with 7 bases fitting TRBD1. Germline V gene sequence: CDR1 MNHEY, CDR2 SVGAGI. Trimming cost V 7 bases and J 1 base; bases outside gene matches: 6. This CDR3 spans 14 amino acids. CDR3 in DNA: TGTGCCAGCACCAAGGGGGCGGGTAACTATGGCTACACCTTC. It encodes CASTKGAGNYGYTF.

V gene TRBV2 combines with J gene TRBJ2-1; maybe TRBD2 (6 bases). The V and J ends lost 6 bases and 0 bases respectively, with 15 bases between them. Germline lookup yields CDR1 SNHLY and CDR2 FYNNEI. This CDR3 region has 16 residues. The CDR3 coding sequence is TGTGCCAGCAGGGCCCAGGCGGGAAGCTCCTACAATGAGCAGTTCTTC. It is translated as CASRAQAGSSYNEQFF. Looking up the rest from reference TRBV2 and TRBJ2-1 gives the full variable domain: EPEVTQTPSHQVTQMGQEVILRCVPISNHLYFYWYRQILGQKVEFLVSFYNNEISEKSEIFDDQFSVERPDGSNFTLKIRSTKLEDSAMYFCASRAQAGSSYNEQFFGPGTRLTVL.

This sequence joins TRBV12-3 or TRBV12-4 and TRBJ1-1; D unresolved. The V gene lost 8 bases and the J gene lost 10 bases, with 14 bases spanning the gap. This CDR3 has 11 amino acids. As DNA, the CDR3 is TGTGCCAGCTCGTGGGAATCGAGAGCTTTCTTT. Amino acids: CASSWESRAFF.

Here the CDR3 reads CSVYKGYEQYF. CDR3 in DNA: TGCAGTGTATATAAGGGCTACGAGCAGTACTTC. The gene calls are TRBV20-1 and TRBJ2-7; D remains unclear. Trimming shortened V by 7 bases and J by 3 bases, and 10 bases separated the two germline ends. CDR1 DFQATT and CDR2 SNEGSKA come from the germline V gene (reference sequence). The CDR3 is 11 residues long.

V gene TRBV7-9 combines with J gene TRBJ1-3; D is possibly TRBD1 (5 bases). The CDR3 extends over 13 amino acids. With 2 bases removed from V and 5 bases from J, the gap between germline ends came to 7 bases. Germline CDR1 is SEHNR and CDR2 is FQNEAQ (reference sequence). The CDR3 region is CASSLQGRNTIYF. CDR3 DNA sequence: TGTGCCAGCAGCTTACAGGGAAGAAACACCATATATTTT.

The chain has TRBV7-9 and TRBJ2-2, with TRBD2 matching 9 bases. The CDR3 is 15 residues long. After removal of 5 bases from V and 0 bases from J, the junction contained 1 base not matched to a gene. Germline V gene data show CDR1 as SEHNR and CDR2 as FQNEAQ (reference sequence). The CDR3 bases are TGTGCCAGCAGCCCTAGCGGGACGAACACCGGGGAGCTGTTTTTT. As protein: CASSPSGTNTGELFF.

The rearrangement joins TRBV3-1 (or the pseudogene TRBV3-2) to TRBJ2-1; 14 positions agree with TRBD2. The CDR3 sequence is 18 residues long. The V segment lost 2 bases and the J segment 0 bases; nucleotides outside the gene matches: 3. Germline CDR1 and CDR2: LGHDT and YNNKEL (reference sequence). As DNA, the CDR3 is TGTGCCAGCAGCCAACGGGGGACTAGCGGGAGCTCCTACAATGAGCAGTTCTTC. Its translation: CASSQRGTSGSSYNEQFF.

The chain joins TRBV19 to TRBJ1-5; tentatively, D is TRBD1 (5 bases). This CDR3 spans 13 amino acids. Trimming took 10 bases from V and 3 from J, leaving 13 bases between them. The V gene's germline CDR1 is LNHDA and CDR2 SQIVND (reference sequence). Written as DNA, the CDR3 is TGTGCCACGTCAGGGATCGCCAATCAGCCCCAGCATTTT. It encodes CATSGIANQPQHF.

V is TRBV10-3 and J is TRBJ2-1; 9 bases line up with TRBD1. There are 14 residues in the CDR3. V trimming: 6 bases; J trimming: 7 bases; junction bases outside the gene matches: 7. CDR1 is ENHRY and CDR2 is SYGVKD in the germline V gene. In DNA, the CDR3 is TGTGCCATCAGCGGACAGGGGCCACTTAATGAGCAGTTCTTC. This sequence encodes CAISGQGPLNEQFF.

This clone was found once. The identical CDR3 is also encoded by other nucleotide sequences in the sample. The chain joins TRBV30 to TRBJ1-1; D remains ambiguous. Trimming removed 0 bases at V and 5 bases at J, with 4 bases between. The germline V gene encodes CDR1 GTSNPN and CDR2 SVGIG (reference sequence). The CDR3 totals 11 residues. The CDR3 here is CAWSVQTEAFF. CDR3 DNA: TGTGCCTGGAGTGTACAAACTGAAGCTTTCTTT.

This chain links TRBV4-2 with TRBJ2-7, with 7 bases that match TRBD1. Germline lookup yields CDR1 LGHNA and CDR2 YNFKEQ. The V gene end was trimmed by 4 bases and the J gene end by 2 bases; junction bases not matched to a gene: 17. The CDR3 covers 18 residues. The CDR3 region is CASSRFPGQQKGAYEQYF. CDR3 sequence (DNA): TGTGCCAGCAGCCGTTTCCCGGGACAGCAAAAGGGGGCCTACGAGCAGTACTTC.

This clone was observed a few times. The V gene is TRBV6-5, the J gene TRBJ1-6; tentative D call: TRBD1 (5 bases). Germline CDR1 MNHEY, CDR2 SVGAGI. This CDR3 is built from 15 residues. The ends were cut back, 6 bases at V and 7 bases at J, with 16 bases in the middle. CDR3 DNA: TGTGCCAGCAGCTACGGCCAGGGAGGGAATTCACCCCTCCACTTT. It encodes CASSYGQGGNSPLHF.

V usage is TRBV19 and J usage is TRBJ1-2; D perhaps matches TRBD1 (6 bases). The CDR3 length is 14 residues. Germline loops: CDR1 LNHDA, CDR2 SQIVND (reference sequence). Trimming shortened V by 2 bases and J by 6 bases, and 13 bases separated the two germline ends. Here the CDR3 reads CASSIRGARNGYTF. In DNA, the CDR3 is TGTGCCAGTAGTATACGGGGGGCAAGGAATGGCTACACCTTC.

The V and J genes are TRBV27 and TRBJ1-4, with a tentative D call TRBD1 (6 bases). This CDR3 has 14 residues. Germline loops: CDR1 MNHEY, CDR2 SMNVEV (reference sequence). The germline V and J ends were trimmed by 4 bases and 10 bases, with 16 bases remaining between them. CDR3 amino acids: CASSYLRGGGKLFF. The DNA for the CDR3 is TGTGCCAGCAGTTATCTTCGAGGGGGTGGAAAACTGTTTTTT.